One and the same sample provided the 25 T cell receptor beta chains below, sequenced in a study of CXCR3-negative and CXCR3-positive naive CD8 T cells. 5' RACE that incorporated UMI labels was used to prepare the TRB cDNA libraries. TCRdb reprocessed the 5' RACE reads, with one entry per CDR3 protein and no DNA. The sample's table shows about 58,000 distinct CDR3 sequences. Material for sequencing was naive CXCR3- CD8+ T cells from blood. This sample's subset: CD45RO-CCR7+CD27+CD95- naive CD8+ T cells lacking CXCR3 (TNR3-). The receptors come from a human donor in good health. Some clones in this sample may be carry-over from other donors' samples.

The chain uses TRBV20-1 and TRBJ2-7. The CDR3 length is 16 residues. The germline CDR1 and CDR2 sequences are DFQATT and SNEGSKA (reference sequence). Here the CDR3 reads CSATPKRGEVSYEQYF.

The chain's CDR3 is CASSSPIAGGKNIQYF. The rearrangement links TRBV12-3 or TRBV12-4 to TRBJ2-4; TCRdb gives TRBD2 as the D gene, but with no DNA this cannot be confirmed. This CDR3 contains 16 residues.

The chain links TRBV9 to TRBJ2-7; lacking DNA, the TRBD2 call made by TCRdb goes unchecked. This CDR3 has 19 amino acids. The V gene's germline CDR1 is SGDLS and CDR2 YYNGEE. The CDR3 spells CASTRMGHRLALTTYEQYF.

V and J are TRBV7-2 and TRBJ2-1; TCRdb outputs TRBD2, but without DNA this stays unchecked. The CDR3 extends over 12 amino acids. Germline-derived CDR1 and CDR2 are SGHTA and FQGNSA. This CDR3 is CASSLNSLEQFF.

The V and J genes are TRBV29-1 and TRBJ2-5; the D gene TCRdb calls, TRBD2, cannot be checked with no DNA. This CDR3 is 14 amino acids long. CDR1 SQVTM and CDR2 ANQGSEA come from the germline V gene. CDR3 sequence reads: CSASRRGEGETQYF.

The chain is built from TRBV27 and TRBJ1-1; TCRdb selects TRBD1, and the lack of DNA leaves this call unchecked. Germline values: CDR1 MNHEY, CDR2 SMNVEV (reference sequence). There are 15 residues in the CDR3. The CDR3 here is CASSRYGQANTEAFF.

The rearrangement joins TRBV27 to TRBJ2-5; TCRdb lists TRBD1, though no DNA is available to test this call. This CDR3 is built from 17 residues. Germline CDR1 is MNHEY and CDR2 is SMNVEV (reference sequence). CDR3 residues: CASSPGTQPGQQETQYF.

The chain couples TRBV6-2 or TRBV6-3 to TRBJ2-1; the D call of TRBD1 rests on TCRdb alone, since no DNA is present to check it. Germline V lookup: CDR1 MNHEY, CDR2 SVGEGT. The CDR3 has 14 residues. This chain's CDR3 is CASSGTGYLDEQFF.

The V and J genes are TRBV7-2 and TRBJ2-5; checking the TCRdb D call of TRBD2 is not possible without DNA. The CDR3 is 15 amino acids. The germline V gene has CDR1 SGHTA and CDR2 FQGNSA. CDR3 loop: CASSSLGGPAGTQYF. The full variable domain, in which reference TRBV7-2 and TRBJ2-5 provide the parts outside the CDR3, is GAGVSQSPSNKVTEKGKDVELRCDPISGHTALYWYRQSLGQGLEFLIYFQGNSAPDKSGLPSDRFSAERTGGSVSTLTIQRTQQEDSAVYLCASSSLGGPAGTQYFGPGTRLLVL.

CDR3: CASSLIDEQFF. The chain employs TRBV5-5 and TRBJ2-1. The CDR3 contains 11 residues. Germline V gene data show CDR1 as SGHKS and CDR2 as YYEKEE (reference sequence).

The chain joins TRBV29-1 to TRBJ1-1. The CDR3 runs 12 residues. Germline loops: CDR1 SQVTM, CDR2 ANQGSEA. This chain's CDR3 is CSVKTMNTEAFF.

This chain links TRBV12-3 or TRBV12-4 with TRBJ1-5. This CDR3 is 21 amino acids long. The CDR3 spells CASSLRRREDQGGYSNQPQHF.

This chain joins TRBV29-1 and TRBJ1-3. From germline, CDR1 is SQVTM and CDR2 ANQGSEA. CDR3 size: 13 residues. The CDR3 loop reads CSVETDSGNTIYF. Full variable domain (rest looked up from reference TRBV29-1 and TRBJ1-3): SAVISQKPSRDICQRGTSLTIQCQVDSQVTMMFWYRQQPGQSLTLIATANQGSEATYESGFVIDKFPISRPNLTFSTLTVSNMSPEDSSIYLCSVETDSGNTIYFGEGSWLTVV.

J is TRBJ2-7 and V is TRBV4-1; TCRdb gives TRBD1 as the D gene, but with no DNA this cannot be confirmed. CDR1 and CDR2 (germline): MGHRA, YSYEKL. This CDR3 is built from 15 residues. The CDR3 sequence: CASSQLTGVGYEQYF.

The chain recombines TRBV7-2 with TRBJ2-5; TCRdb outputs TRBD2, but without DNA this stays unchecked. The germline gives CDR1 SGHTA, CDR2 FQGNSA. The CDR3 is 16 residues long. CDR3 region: CASSNAGGLLQETQYF.

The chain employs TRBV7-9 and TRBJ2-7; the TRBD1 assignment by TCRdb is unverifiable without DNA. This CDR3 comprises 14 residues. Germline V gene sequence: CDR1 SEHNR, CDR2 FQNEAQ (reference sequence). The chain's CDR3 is CASSQITGFHEQYF.

CDR3 in amino acids: CASSLVPGLAGYEQYF. The V and J genes are TRBV7-8 and TRBJ2-7; with no DNA, the TCRdb D assignment of TRBD2 cannot be verified. This CDR3 spans 16 amino acids. CDR1 is SGHVS and CDR2 is FQNEAQ in the germline V gene.

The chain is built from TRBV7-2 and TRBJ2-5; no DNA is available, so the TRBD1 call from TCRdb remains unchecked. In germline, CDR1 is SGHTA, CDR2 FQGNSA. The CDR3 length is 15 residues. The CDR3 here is CASSSRGVGWETQYF.

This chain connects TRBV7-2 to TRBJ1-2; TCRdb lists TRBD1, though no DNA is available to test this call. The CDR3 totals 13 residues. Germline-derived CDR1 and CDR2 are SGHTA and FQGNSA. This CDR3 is CASSLVGGPGYTF.

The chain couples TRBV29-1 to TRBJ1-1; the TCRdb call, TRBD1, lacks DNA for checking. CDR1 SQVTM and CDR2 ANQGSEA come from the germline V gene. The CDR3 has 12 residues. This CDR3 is CSVGAGYTEAFF. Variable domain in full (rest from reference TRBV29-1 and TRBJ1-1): SAVISQKPSRDICQRGTSLTIQCQVDSQVTMMFWYRQQPGQSLTLIATANQGSEATYESGFVIDKFPISRPNLTFSTLTVSNMSPEDSSIYLCSVGAGYTEAFFGQGTRLTVV.

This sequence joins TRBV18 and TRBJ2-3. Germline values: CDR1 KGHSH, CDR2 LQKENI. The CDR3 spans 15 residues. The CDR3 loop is CASSPPSDGTDTQYF.

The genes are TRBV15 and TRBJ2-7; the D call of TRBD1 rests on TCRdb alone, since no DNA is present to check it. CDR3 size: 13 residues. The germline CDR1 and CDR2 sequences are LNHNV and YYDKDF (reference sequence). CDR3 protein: CATARTGAYEQYF.

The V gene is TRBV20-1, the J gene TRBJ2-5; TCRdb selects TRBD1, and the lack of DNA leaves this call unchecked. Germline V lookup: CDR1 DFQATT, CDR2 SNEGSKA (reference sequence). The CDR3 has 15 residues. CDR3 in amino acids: CSARVNFDRQETQYF.

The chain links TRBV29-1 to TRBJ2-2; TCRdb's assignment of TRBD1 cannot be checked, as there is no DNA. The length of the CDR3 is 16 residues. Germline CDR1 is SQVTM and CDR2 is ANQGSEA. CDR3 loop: CSVEDDAGVGTGELFF.

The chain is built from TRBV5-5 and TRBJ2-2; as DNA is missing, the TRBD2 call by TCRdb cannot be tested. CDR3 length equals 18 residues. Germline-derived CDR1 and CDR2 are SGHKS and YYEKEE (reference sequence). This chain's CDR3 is CASSLAPGLAGLTGELFF.